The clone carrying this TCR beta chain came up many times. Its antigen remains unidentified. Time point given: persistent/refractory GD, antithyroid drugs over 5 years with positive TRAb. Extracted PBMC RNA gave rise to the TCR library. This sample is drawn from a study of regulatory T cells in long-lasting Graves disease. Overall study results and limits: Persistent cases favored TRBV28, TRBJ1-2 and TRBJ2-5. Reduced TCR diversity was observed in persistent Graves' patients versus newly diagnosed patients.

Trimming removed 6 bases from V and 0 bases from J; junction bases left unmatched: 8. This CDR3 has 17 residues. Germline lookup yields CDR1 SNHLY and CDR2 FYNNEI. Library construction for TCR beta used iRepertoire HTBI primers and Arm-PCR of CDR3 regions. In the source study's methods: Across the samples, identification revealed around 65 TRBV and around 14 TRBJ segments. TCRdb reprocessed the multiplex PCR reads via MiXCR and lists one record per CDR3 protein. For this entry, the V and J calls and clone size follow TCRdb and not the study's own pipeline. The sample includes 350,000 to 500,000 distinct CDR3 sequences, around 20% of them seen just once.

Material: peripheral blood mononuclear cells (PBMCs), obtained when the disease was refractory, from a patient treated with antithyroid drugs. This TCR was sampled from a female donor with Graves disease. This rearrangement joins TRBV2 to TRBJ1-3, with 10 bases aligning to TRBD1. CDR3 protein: CASRQRDRGGSGNTIYF. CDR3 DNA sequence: TGTGCCAGCAGGCAACGGGACAGGGGTGGCTCTGGAAACACCATATATTTT.